This T cell receptor beta chain stems from a study of radiotherapy plus CTLA-4 blockade in lung cancer. Study in general: Of all patients, under 20% responded objectively and 25% to 40% showed disease control.

V was shortened by 4 bases and J by 3 bases, with 14 bases between the two germline ends. The CDR3 runs to 14 residues. CDR1 SGDLS and CDR2 YYNGEE come from the germline V gene. Produced via immunoSEQ multiplex PCR; TCRdb's table is partial and in-frame only. The sample records roughly 120,000 clones, around 84% being singletons. The chain has TRBV9 and TRBJ2-7; D is unresolved. The sequence came from a human donor with non-small cell lung cancer that progressed on radiotherapy plus ipilimumab. Some clones in this sample may be carry-over from other donors' samples. Sequencing used peripheral blood, obtained from a patient treated with radiotherapy plus ipilimumab. CDR3 coding DNA: TGTGCCAGCAGCCCCCGGGCTGGCGTCTACGAGCAGTACTTC. This codes for CASSPRAGVYEQYF.